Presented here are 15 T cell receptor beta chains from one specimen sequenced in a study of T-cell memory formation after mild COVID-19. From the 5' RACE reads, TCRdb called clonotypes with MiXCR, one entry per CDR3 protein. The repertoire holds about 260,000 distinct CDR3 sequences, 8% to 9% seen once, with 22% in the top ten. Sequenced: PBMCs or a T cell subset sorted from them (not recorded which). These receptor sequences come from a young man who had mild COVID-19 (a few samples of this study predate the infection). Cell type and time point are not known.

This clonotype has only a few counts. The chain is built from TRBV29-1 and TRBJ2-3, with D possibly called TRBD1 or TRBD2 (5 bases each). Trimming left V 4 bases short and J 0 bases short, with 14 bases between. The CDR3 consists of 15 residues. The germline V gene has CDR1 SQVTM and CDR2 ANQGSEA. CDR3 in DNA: TGCAGCGTTGTTCGAGGGACCCCTAGCACAGATACGCAGTATTTT. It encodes CSVVRGTPSTDTQYF.

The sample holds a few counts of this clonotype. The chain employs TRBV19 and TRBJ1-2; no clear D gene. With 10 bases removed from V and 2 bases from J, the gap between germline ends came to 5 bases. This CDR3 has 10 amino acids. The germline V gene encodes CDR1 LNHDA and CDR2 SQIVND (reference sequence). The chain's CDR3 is CATKNYGYTF. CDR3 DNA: TGTGCCACAAAAAACTATGGCTACACCTTC.

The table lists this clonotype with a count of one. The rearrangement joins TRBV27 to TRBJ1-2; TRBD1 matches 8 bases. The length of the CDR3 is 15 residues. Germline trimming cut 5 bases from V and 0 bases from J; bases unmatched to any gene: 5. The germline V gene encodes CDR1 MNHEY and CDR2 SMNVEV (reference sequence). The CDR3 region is CASSVPGGPNYGYTF. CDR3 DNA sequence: TGTGCCAGCAGTGTACCAGGGGGCCCTAACTATGGCTACACCTTC.

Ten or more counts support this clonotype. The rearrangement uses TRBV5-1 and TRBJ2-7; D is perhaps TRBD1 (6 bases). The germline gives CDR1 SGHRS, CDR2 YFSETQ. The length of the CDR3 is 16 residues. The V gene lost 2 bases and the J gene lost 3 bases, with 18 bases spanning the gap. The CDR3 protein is CASSFSPQGSGYEQYF. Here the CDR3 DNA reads TGCGCCAGCAGCTTTTCCCCACAGGGATCGGGCTACGAGCAGTACTTC.

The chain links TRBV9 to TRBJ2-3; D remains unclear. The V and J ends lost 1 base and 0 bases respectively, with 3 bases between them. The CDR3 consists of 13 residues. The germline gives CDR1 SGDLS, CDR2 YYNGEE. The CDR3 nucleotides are TGTGCCAGCAGCGTATTGAGCACAGATACGCAGTATTTT. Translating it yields CASSVLSTDTQYF.

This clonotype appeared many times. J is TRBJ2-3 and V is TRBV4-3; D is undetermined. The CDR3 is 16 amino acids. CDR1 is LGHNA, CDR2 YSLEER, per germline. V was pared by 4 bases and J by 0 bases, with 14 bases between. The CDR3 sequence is CASSRTVAHSTDTQYF. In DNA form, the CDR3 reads TGCGCCAGCAGCCGGACCGTAGCTCATAGCACAGATACGCAGTATTTT.

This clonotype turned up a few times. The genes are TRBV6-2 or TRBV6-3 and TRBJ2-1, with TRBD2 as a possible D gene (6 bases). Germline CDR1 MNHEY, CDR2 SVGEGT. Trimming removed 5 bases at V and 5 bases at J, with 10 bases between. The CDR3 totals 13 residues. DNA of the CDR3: TGTGCCAGCAGTCCGGGACTGGACAATGAGCAGTTCTTC. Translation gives CASSPGLDNEQFF.

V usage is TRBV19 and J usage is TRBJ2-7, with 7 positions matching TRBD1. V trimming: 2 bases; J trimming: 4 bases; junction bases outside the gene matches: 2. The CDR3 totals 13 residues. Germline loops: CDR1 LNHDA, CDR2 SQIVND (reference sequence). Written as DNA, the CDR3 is TGTGCCAGTAGTATACGGACAGGTTACGAGCAGTACGTC. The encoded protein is CASSIRTGYEQYV.

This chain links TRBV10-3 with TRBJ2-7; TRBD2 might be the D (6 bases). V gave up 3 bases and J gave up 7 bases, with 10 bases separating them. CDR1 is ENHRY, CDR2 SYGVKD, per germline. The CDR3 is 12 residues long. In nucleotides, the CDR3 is TGTGCCATCAGTGATATTGGGGGGGAGCAGTACGTC. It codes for CAISDIGGEQYV.

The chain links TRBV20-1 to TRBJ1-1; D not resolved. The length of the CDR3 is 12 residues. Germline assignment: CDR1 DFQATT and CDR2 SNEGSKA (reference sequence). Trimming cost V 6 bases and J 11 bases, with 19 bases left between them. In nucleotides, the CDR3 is TGCAGTGCCAAAGAAGCCGAGAATGAGGCTTTCTTT. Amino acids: CSAKEAENEAFF.

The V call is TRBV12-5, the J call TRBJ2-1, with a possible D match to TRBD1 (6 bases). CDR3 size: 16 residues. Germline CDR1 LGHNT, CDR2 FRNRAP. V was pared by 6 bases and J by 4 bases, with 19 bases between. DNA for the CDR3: TGTGCTAGTGGGTTACAGGGTCCTTCCTGGTACAATGAGCAGTTCTTC. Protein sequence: CASGLQGPSWYNEQFF.

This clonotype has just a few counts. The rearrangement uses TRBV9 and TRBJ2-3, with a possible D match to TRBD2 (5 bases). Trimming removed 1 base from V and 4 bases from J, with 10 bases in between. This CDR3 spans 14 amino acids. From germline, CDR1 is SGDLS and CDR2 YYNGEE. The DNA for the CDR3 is TGTGCCAGCAGCGTAAAAGAGAGGGCAGATACGCAGTATTTT. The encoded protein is CASSVKERADTQYF.

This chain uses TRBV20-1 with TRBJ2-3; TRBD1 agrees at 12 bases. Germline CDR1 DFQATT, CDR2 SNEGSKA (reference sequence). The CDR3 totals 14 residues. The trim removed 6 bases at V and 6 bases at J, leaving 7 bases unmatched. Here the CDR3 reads CSAKGDRGRDTQYF. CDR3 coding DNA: TGCAGTGCCAAAGGGGACAGGGGGCGGGATACGCAGTATTTT.

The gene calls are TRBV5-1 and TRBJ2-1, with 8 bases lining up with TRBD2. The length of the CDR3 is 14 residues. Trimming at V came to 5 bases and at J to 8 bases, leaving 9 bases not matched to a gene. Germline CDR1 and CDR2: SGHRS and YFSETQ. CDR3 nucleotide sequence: TGCGCCAGCAGTTTCGGGACTAGTGGCTATGAGCAGTTCTTC. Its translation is CASSFGTSGYEQFF.

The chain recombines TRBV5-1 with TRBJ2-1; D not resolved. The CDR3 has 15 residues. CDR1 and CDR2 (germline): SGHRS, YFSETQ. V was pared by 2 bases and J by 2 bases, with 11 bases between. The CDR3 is CASSFSALTYNEQFF. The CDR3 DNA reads TGCGCCAGCAGCTTTAGTGCACTGACCTACAATGAGCAGTTCTTC.